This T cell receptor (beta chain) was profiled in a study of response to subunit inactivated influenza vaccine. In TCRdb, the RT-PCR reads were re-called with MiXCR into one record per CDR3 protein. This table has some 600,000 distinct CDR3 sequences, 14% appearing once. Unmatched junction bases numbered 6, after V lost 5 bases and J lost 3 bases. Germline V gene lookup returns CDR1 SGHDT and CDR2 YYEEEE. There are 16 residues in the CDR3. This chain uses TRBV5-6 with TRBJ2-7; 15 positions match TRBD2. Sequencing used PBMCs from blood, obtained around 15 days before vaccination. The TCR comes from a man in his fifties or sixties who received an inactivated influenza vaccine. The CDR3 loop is CASRLGLAGGGYEQYF. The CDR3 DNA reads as TGTGCCAGCAGGCTGGGACTAGCGGGAGGAGGCTACGAGCAGTACTTC.